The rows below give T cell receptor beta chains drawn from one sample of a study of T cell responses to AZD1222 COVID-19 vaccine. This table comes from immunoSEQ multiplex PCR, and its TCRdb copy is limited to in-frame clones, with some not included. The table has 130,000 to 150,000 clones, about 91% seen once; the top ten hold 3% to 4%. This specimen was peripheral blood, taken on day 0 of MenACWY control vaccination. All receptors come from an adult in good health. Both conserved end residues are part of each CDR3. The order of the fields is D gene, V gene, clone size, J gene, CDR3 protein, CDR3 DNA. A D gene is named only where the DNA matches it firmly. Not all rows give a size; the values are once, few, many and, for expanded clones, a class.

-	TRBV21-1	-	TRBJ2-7	CASSKGPTVLADHEQYF	TGTGCCAGCAGCAAAGGCCCGACGGTACTAGCGGACCACGAGCAGTACTTC
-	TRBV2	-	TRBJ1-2	CASSDPGNGYTF	TGTGCCAGCAGTGACCCGGGAAATGGCTACACCTTC
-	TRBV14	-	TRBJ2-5	CASSQVRGWSQLETQYF	TGTGCCAGCAGCCAAGTTCGGGGTTGGAGTCAATTAGAGACCCAGTACTTC
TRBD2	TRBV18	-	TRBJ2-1	CASSDSLAGGYNEQFF	TGTGCCAGCTCAGATTCCCTAGCGGGGGGATATAATGAGCAGTTCTTC
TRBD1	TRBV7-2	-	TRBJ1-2	CASSRRQGANYGYTF	TGTGCCAGCAGCCGCCGACAGGGAGCTAACTATGGCTACACCTTC
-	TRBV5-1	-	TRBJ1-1	CASSLESPNTEAFF	TGCGCCAGCAGCTTGGAGTCACCGAACACTGAAGCTTTCTTT
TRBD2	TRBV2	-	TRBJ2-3	CASSRAGGPTDTQYF	TGTGCCAGCTCACGAGCGGGGGGGCCCACAGATACGCAGTATTTT
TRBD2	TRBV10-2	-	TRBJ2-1	CASSGTSAEYNEQFF	TGCGCCAGCAGCGGGACTAGCGCTGAGTACAATGAGCAGTTCTTC
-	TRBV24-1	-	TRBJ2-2	CATSGSYLNTGELFF	TGTGCCACCAGTGGTTCCTACCTGAACACCGGGGAGCTGTTTTTT
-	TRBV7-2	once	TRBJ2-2	CASSAVFADTGELFF	TGTGCCAGCAGCGCTGTATTCGCGGACACCGGGGAGCTGTTTTTT
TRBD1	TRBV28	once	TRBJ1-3	CASSETGYRNTIYF	TGTGCCAGCAGCGAGACAGGGTATAGAAACACCATATATTTT
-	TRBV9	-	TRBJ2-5	CASSAGFTEYQETQYF	TGTGCCAGCAGCGCCGGTTTCACTGAGTACCAAGAGACCCAGTACTTC
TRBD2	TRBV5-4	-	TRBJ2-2	CASSPGTRTGELFF	TGTGCCAGCAGCCCGGGGACTAGGACCGGGGAGCTGTTTTTT
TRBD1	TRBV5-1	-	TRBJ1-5	CASSPGQGWGNSNQPQHF	TGCGCCAGCAGCCCCGGACAGGGCTGGGGTAATAGCAATCAGCCCCAGCATTTT
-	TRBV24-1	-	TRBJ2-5	CATSDSQTGETQYF	TGTGCCACCAGTGATTCCCAAACAGGGGAGACCCAGTACTTC
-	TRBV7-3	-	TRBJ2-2	CASSLIPGATGELFF	TGTGCCAGCAGCTTAATTCCAGGGGCTACCGGGGAGCTGTTTTTT
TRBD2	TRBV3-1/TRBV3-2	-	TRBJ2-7	CASSQDLAGGELEQYF	TGTGCCAGCAGCCAAGATCTTGCGGGAGGGGAACTCGAGCAGTACTTC
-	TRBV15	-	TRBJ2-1	CATSRDSLGDEQFF	TGTGCCACCAGCAGAGATTCTTTAGGGGATGAGCAGTTCTTC
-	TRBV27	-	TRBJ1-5	CASSPDRRNQPQHF	TGTGCCAGCAGTCCCGACAGGAGAAATCAGCCCCAGCATTTT
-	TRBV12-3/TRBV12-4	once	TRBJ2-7	CASSFGRGYEQYF	TGTGCCAGCAGTTTCGGCAGGGGCTACGAGCAGTACTTC
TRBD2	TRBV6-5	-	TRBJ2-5	CASKKPRGGETQYF	TGTGCCAGCAAGAAACCCCGGGGGGGAGAGACCCAGTACTTC
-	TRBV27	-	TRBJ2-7	CASSLRAGRGYEQYF	TGTGCCAGCAGTTTAAGGGCAGGAAGGGGGTACGAGCAGTACTTC
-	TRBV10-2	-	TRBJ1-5	CASSLGSPSPQHF	TGCGCCAGCAGTTTGGGGTCCCCGAGTCCCCAGCATTTT
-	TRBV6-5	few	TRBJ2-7	CASSPNYEQYF	TGTGCCAGCAGCCCCAACTACGAGCAGTACTTC
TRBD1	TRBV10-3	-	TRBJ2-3	CATLGGTGYGTDTQYF	TGTGCCACTTTAGGGGGGACAGGGTACGGCACAGATACGCAGTATTTT
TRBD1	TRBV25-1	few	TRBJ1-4	CASSESTGREKLFF	TGTGCCAGCAGTGAATCGACAGGGCGAGAAAAACTGTTTTTT
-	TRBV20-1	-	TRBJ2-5	CSASSSQYGETQYF	TGCAGTGCTAGTTCTTCCCAATATGGAGAGACCCAGTACTTC
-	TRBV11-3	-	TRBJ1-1	CASSLVAGAGTEAFF	TGTGCCAGCAGCTTAGTTGCAGGGGCGGGCACTGAAGCTTTCTTT
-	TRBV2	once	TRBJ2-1	CASSEAGPYNEQFF	TGTGCCAGCAGTGAAGCAGGGCCCTACAATGAGCAGTTCTTC
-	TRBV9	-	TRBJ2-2	CASSVESGTVYTGELFF	TGTGCCAGCAGCGTAGAGTCGGGGACGGTATACACCGGGGAGCTGTTTTTT
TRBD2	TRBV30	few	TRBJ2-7	CAWSGTSRLEQYF	TGTGCCTGGAGTGGGACTAGCCGCCTCGAGCAGTACTTC
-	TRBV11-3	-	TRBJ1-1	CASSFQVNTEAFF	TGTGCCAGCAGCTTCCAGGTGAACACTGAAGCTTTCTTT
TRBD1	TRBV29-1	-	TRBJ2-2	CSAGRTGFSGELFF	TGCAGCGCCGGCCGGACAGGGTTTTCCGGGGAGCTGTTTTTT
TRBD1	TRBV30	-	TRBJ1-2	CAWRTGDRGNLNYGYTF	TGTGCCTGGAGGACCGGAGACAGGGGGAACCTAAACTATGGCTACACCTTC
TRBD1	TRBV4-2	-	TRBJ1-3	CASSQRTGVRGNTIYF	TGTGCCAGCAGCCAACGGACAGGGGTGAGAGGAAACACCATATATTTT
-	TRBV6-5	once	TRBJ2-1	CASSTTEYNEQFF	TGTGCCAGCAGCACGACAGAGTACAATGAGCAGTTCTTC
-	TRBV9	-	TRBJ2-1	CASSVDAGYNEQFF	TGTGCCAGCAGCGTAGATGCAGGGTACAATGAGCAGTTCTTC